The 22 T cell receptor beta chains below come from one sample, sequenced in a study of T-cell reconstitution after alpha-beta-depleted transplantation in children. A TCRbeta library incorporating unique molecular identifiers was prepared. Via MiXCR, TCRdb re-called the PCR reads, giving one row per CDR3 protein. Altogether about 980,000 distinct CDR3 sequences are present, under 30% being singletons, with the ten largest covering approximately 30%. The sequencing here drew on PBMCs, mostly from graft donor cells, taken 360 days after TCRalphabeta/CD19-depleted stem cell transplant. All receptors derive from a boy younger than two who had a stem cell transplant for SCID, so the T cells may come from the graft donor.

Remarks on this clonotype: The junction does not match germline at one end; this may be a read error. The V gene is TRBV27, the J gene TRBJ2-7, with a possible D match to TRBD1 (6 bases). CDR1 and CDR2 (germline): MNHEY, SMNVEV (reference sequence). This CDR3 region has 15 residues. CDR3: CAGSLSLGAVYEQYF. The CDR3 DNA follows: TGTGCCGGCAGTTTATCATTGGGGGCAGTCTACGAGCAGTACTTC.

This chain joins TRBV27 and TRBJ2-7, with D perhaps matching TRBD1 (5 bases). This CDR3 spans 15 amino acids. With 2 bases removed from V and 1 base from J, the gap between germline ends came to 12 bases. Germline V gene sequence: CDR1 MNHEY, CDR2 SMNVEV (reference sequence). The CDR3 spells CASSLQPAGSYEQYF. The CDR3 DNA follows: TGTGCCAGCAGTTTACAGCCGGCAGGGTCCTACGAGCAGTACTTC.

The CDR3 region has the DNA TGCGCCAGCAGCCACCTCGGGACTAGTATGTATGAGCAGTTCTTC. Protein: CASSHLGTSMYEQFF. The V gene is TRBV4-1, the J gene TRBJ2-1; 8 nucleotides match TRBD2. Trimming cost V 3 bases and J 8 bases; bases outside gene matches: 9. The CDR3 is 15 residues long. Per the germline V gene, CDR1 is MGHRA and CDR2 is YSYEKL.

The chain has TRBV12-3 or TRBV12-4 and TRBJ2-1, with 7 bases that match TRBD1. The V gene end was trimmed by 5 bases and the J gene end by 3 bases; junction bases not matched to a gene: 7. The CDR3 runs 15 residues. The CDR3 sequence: CASSPARDSYNEQFF. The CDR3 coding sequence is TGTGCCAGCAGTCCCGCCCGGGACAGCTACAATGAGCAGTTCTTC.

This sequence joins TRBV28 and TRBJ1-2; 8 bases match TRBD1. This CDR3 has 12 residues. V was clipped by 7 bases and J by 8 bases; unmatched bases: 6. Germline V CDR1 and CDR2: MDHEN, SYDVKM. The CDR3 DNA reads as TGTGCCAGCACAGACAGGGGAGGGGGCTACACCTTC. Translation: CASTDRGGGYTF.

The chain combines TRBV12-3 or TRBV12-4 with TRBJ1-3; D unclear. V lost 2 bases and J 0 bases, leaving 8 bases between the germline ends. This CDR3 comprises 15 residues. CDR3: CASSLRRVSGNTIYF. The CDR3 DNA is TGTGCCAGCAGTTTAAGGAGGGTCTCTGGAAACACCATATATTTT.

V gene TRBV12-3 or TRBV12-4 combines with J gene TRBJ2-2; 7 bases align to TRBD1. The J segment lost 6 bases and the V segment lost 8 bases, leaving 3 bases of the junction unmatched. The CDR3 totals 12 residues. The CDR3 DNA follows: TGTGCCAGCCGGACAGGTGCCGGGGAGCTGTTTTTT. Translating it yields CASRTGAGELFF.

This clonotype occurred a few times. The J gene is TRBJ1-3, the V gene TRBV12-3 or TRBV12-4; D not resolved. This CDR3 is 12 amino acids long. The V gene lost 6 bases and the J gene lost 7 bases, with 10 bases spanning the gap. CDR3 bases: TGTGCCAGCAGCCACAGAAGGAACACCATATATTTT. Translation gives CASSHRRNTIYF.

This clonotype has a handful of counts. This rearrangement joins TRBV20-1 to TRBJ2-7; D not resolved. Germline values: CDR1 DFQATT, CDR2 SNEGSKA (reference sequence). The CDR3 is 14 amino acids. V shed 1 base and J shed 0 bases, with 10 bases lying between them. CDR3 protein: CSARGGQSSYEQYF. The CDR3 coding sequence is TGCAGTGCTAGAGGTGGGCAGAGCTCCTACGAGCAGTACTTC.

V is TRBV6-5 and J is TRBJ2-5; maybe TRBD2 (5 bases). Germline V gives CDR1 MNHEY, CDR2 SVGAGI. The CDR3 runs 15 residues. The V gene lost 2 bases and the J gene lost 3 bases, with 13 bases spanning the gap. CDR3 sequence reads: CASSYGTRPKETQYF. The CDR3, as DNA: TGTGCCAGCAGTTACGGAACTAGGCCGAAAGAGACCCAGTACTTC.

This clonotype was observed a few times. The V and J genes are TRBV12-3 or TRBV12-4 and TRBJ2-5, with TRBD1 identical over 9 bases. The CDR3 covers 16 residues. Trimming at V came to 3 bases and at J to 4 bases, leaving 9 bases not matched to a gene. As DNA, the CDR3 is TGTGCCAGCAGTTTGGTCACAGGGGGCTTTCTAGAGACCCAGTACTTC. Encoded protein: CASSLVTGGFLETQYF.

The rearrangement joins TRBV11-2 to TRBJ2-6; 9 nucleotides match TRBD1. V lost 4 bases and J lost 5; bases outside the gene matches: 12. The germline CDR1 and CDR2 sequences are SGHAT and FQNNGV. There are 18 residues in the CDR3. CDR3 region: CASSSYRGRVGRANVLTF. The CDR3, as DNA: TGTGCCAGCAGCTCCTACAGGGGGCGGGTAGGTAGGGCCAACGTCCTGACTTTC.

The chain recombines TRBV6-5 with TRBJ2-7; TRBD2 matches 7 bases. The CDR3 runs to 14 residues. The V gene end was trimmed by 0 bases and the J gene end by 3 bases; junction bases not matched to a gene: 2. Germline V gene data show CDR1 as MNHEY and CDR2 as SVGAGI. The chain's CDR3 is CASSYSGGDYEQYF. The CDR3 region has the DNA TGTGCCAGCAGTTACTCGGGGGGGGACTACGAGCAGTACTTC.

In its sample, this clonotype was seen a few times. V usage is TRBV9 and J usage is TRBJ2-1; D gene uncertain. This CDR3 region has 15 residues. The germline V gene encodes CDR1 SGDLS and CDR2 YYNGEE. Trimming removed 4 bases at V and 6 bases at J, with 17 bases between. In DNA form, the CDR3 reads TGTGCCAGCAGCTCCAGACTTGGCACAGTCAATGAGCAGTTCTTC. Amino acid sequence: CASSSRLGTVNEQFF.

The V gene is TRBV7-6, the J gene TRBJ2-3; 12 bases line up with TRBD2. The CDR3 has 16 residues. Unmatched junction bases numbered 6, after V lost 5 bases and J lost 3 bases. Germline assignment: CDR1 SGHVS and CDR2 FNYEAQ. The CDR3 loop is CASSPLAGGPTDTQYF. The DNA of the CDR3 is TGTGCCAGCAGCCCTCTAGCGGGGGGGCCGACAGATACGCAGTATTTT.

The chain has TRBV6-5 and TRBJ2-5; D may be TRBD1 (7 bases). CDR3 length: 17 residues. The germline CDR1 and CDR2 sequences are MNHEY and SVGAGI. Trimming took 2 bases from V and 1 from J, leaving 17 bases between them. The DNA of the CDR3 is TGTGCCAGCAGTTACCGGGGGATTTCAGGGGGCCAAGAGACCCAGTACTTC. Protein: CASSYRGISGGQETQYF.

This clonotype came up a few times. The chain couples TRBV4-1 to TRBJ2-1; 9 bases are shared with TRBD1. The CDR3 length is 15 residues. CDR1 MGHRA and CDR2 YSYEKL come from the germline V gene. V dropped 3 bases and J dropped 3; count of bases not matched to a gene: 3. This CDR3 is CASSQDRGYYNEQFF. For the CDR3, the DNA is TGCGCCAGCAGCCAGGACAGGGGATACTACAATGAGCAGTTCTTC.

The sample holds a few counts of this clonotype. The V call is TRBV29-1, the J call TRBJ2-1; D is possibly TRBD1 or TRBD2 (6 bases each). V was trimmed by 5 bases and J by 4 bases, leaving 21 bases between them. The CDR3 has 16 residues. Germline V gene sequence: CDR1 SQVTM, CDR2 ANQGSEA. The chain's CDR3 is CSVSGTRGGHYNEQFF. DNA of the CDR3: TGCAGCGTTTCGGGAACGCGTGGGGGGCATTACAATGAGCAGTTCTTC.

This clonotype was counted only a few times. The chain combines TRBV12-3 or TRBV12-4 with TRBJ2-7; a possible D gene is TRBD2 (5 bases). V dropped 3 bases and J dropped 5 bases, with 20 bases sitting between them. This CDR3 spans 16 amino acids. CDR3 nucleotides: TGTGCCAGCAGTTTTGGTTCCGCCGGGAAAATCGACGAGCAGTACTTC. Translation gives CASSFGSAGKIDEQYF.

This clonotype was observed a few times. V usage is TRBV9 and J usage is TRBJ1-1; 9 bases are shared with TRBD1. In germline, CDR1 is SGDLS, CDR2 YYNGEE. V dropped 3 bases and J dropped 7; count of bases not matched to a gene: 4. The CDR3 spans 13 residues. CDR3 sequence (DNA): TGTGCCAGCAGCGGGCGACAGGGGGGTGAAGCTTTCTTT. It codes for CASSGRQGGEAFF.

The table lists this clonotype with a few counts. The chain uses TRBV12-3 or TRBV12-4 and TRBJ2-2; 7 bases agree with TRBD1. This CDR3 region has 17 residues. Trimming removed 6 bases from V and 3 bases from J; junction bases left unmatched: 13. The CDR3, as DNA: TGTGCCAGCAGGCAAGGTGTGGGACAGCCTTACACCGGGGAGCTGTTTTTT. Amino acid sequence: CASRQGVGQPYTGELFF.

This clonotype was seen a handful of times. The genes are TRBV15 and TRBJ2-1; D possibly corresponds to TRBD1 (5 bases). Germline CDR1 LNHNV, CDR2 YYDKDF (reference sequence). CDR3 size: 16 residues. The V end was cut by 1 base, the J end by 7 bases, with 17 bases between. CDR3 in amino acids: CATSRARSGYRNEQFF. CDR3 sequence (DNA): TGTGCCACCAGCAGAGCGAGGTCAGGGTATCGGAATGAGCAGTTCTTC.